Below, 7 T cell receptor beta chains from the same sample are listed, as sequenced in a study of shared clonotypes between healthy human individuals. The table came from immunoSEQ multiplex PCR; TCRdb's copy has only in-frame clones and leaves some out. The data contain some 2,400,000 clones, approximately 94% of them singletons. Sequences were obtained from naive CD4+ T cells sorted from blood. Subset noted: CD45RA+ positively selected. These receptors were obtained from a young man in good health.

The chain has TRBV21-1 and TRBJ2-7; the table's D call, TRBD2, has no DNA check behind it. TRBV21-1 counts as a pseudogene. The CDR3 covers 15 residues. This CDR3 is CASSSLSGGSYEQYF. Here the CDR3 DNA reads TGTGCCAGCAGCTCGCTTAGCGGGGGGTCCTACGAGCAGTACTTC.

The chain carries TRBV7-2 and TRBJ1-2; 10 nucleotides match TRBD1. With 1 base clipped from V and 4 bases from J, the junction kept 12 bases outside the gene matches. CDR1 is SGHTA and CDR2 is FQGNSA in the germline V gene. There are 18 residues in the CDR3. DNA for the CDR3: TGTGCCAGCAGCTTAGGGTTTAGGGACAGGGGACCGATCTATGGCTACACCTTC. Amino acids: CASSLGFRDRGPIYGYTF.

V usage is TRBV9 and J usage is TRBJ2-1; 11 bases line up with TRBD2. The CDR3 has 15 amino acids. Germline assignment: CDR1 SGDLS and CDR2 YYNGEE. Trimming removed 3 bases from V and 6 bases from J; junction bases left unmatched: 5. CDR3 nucleotide sequence: TGTGCCAGCAGCGATAGCGGGGGGGCCTTCAATGAGCAGTTCTTC. Translating it yields CASSDSGGAFNEQFF.

This clone was observed a single time. The J gene is TRBJ2-1, the V gene TRBV5-4, with D tentatively TRBD2 (5 bases). The CDR3 has 13 residues. Trimming removed 3 bases at V and 7 bases at J, with 11 bases between. CDR1 is SGHNT, CDR2 YYREEE, per germline (reference sequence). CDR3 in amino acids: CASSSPGRNEQFF. The CDR3 coding sequence is TGTGCCAGCAGCTCGCCGGGAAGGAATGAGCAGTTCTTC.

The CDR3 loop is CASSSWGQGSEAFF. The DNA of the CDR3 is TGTGCCAGCAGTTCGTGGGGACAGGGGTCTGAAGCTTTCTTT. V is TRBV6-6 and J is TRBJ1-1; TRBD1 matches at 10 bases. Trimming took 4 bases from V and 6 from J; bases not matched to a gene: 5. Germline V gives CDR1 MNHNY, CDR2 SVGAGI (reference sequence). CDR3 length equals 14 residues.

This clone came up once. The rearrangement links TRBV5-4 to TRBJ2-1; D is unresolved. The CDR3 totals 12 residues. Trimming left V 4 bases short and J 2 bases short, with 4 bases between. Germline-derived CDR1 and CDR2 are SGHNT and YYREEE (reference sequence). The CDR3 here is CASSATYNEQFF. DNA for the CDR3: TGTGCCAGCAGCGCTACCTACAATGAGCAGTTCTTC.

In this sample, this clone turned up once. V gene TRBV30 combines with J gene TRBJ2-5; 8 nucleotides match TRBD1. The germline V gene has CDR1 GTSNPN and CDR2 SVGIG (reference sequence). After removal of 5 bases from V and 0 bases from J, the junction contained 5 bases not matched to a gene. The CDR3 length is 14 residues. CDR3 in DNA: TGTGCCTGGGAAAGGGGACAGGACCAAGAGACCCAGTACTTC. Translated: CAWERGQDQETQYF.